This is a list of T cell receptor beta chains from one sample in a study of tissue T cells after allogeneic stem cell transplantation. Clones were sequenced by immunoSEQ multiplex PCR, and TCRdb holds only the in-frame ones, with some missing. The table has 700 to 900 clones, around two thirds seen once; the top ten hold under 35%. Material: bone marrow, obtained at autopsy. Receptors originate from a female patient aged 18 to 50 with steroid-refractory graft-versus-host disease after an allogeneic stem cell transplant. T cells may partly derive from the graft donor. CDR3s include the opening cysteine and the closing phenylalanine or tryptophan. The D gene is left open where the match is weak. Rows give clone size only sometimes, using once, few, many, or a class for an expanded clone.

>TRBV6-6|-|TRBJ2-7|TRBD1
TGTGCCAGCAGCAACGGACAGGCCTACGAGCAGTACTTC
CASSNGQAYEQYF
>TRBV5-1|-|TRBJ2-7|-
TGCGCCAGCAGCTTGGGTAGCGCCTCCTACGAGCAGTACTTC
CASSLGSASYEQYF
>TRBV9|few|TRBJ2-1|TRBD1
TGTGCCAGCAGCGTAGAAGGGACAGGGGTCTATGAGCAGTTCTTC
CASSVEGTGVYEQFF
>TRBV5-8|-|TRBJ1-1|-
TGTGCCAGCAGCTTGGTCCCACTTGGCCTCACTGAAGCTTTCTTT
CASSLVPLGLTEAFF
>TRBV29-1|once|TRBJ1-6|-
TGCAGCGTTTCACAGGGTGACTATAATTCACCCCTCCACTTT
CSVSQGDYNSPLHF
>TRBV9|-|TRBJ2-7|-
TGTGCCAGCAGCCCCGGAATGTCCTACGAGCAGTACTTC
CASSPGMSYEQYF
>TRBV27|-|TRBJ2-7|TRBD1
TGTGCCAGCAGTTTATCCGGGACAGGGGGCGGTTACGAGCAGTACTTC
CASSLSGTGGGYEQYF
>TRBV15|few|TRBJ2-7|-
TGTGCCACCAGCACCTCCAGGGACTCCTACGAGCAGTACTTC
CATSTSRDSYEQYF
>TRBV13|-|TRBJ1-6|-
TGTGCCAGCAGCCCTGGACCTCGGGAGTCCTATAATTCACCCCTCCACTTT
CASSPGPRESYNSPLHF
>TRBV4-1|-|TRBJ2-7|-
TGCGCCAGCAGCCAAGGAGCGGGCCTCCCTAGGCGGTACTTC
CASSQGAGLPRRYF
>TRBV4-1|-|TRBJ2-2|-
TGCGCCAGCAGCTTCCGAGTCGGGGGCAGCGGGGAGCTGTTTTTT
CASSFRVGGSGELFF
>TRBV24-1|once|TRBJ2-4|TRBD1
TGTGCCACCAGTGATTTCTGGACAGGGAACAAAAACATTCAGTACTTC
CATSDFWTGNKNIQYF
>TRBV7-4|-|TRBJ2-5|TRBD2
TGTGCCAGCAGCTCCCCGGGACTAGCGGGAGGGCTGGGCGCGCAGACCCAGTACTTC
CASSSPGLAGGLGAQTQYF
>TRBV6-2/TRBV6-3|-|TRBJ2-1|-
TGTGCCAGCAGTTCCCCTCGGGCGGCCTTCTACAATGAGCAGTTCTTC
CASSSPRAAFYNEQFF
>TRBV20-1|-|TRBJ2-7|-
TGCAGTGCTAGTGCACAGGGACTCTACGAGCAGTACTTC
CSASAQGLYEQYF
>TRBV6-5|-|TRBJ1-4|TRBD1
TGTGCCAGCAGTTACTCTCCGGGACAGCCTAATGAAAAACTGTTTTTT
CASSYSPGQPNEKLFF
>TRBV2|-|TRBJ1-3|-
TGTGCCAGCAGCAAAGGAGGTATCTCTGGAAACACCATATATTTT
CASSKGGISGNTIYF
>TRBV27|-|TRBJ2-3|TRBD2
TGTGCCAGCAGTAACCAAGCGGGAGGCACAGATACGCAGTATTTT
CASSNQAGGTDTQYF
>TRBV5-4|-|TRBJ2-1|-
TGTGCCAGCAGCTTGGCAACCGCTTACTCCAGGCAGTTCTTC
CASSLATAYSRQFF
>TRBV20-1|-|TRBJ2-3|-
TGCAGTGCTCTCGGGGGCGTGGCGCAGTATTTT
CSALGGVAQYF
>TRBV7-8|-|TRBJ2-5|-
TGTGCCAGCAGCTTAGAACAGGCTGTAGAAGAGACCCAGTACTTC
CASSLEQAVEETQYF
>TRBV4-1|few|TRBJ2-1|TRBD2
TGCGCCAGCAGCAAGAGCGGGGGCCCCTACAATGAGCAGTTCTTC
CASSKSGGPYNEQFF
>TRBV12-3/TRBV12-4|-|TRBJ2-7|TRBD2
TGTGCCAGCAGGAGCGGGACCTCCTACGAGCAGTACTTC
CASRSGTSYEQYF
>TRBV3-1/TRBV3-2|once|TRBJ1-3|-
TGTGCCAGCAGCCACGCTGGAAACACCATATATTTT
CASSHAGNTIYF
>TRBV5-6|-|TRBJ2-7|-
TGTGCCAGCAGCCCATCTGCGCGAAACCCTTACGAGCAGTACTTC
CASSPSARNPYEQYF
>TRBV28|once|TRBJ1-2|-
TGTGCCAGCAGTTCGCATCGGAGGGGCTACACCTTC
CASSSHRRGYTF
>TRBV5-1|-|TRBJ2-7|-
TGCGCCAGCAGCCGAACCAGATCATCCTACGAGCAGTACTTC
CASSRTRSSYEQYF
>TRBV5-1|once|TRBJ2-7|TRBD1
TGCGCCAGCAGCTTGCCGGGACAGGGGAGCCACGTAGCGGAGGTTTACGAGCAGTACTTC
CASSLPGQGSHVAEVYEQYF
>TRBV7-9|-|TRBJ1-1|-
TGTGCCAGCAGCTTAGTCCGCGGAAACACTGAAGCTTTCTTT
CASSLVRGNTEAFF
>TRBV13|-|TRBJ2-7|TRBD2
TGTGCCAGCAGCTTATTTTTAGCGGGAACCTACGAGCAGTACTTC
CASSLFLAGTYEQYF
>TRBV19|-|TRBJ1-2|-
TGTGCCAGTAGTCCGACGGGGGATGGGAAAGGCTACACCTTC
CASSPTGDGKGYTF
>TRBV21-1|large|TRBJ2-5|-
TGTGCCAGCCCTTCGGGGAGGGCCCTCAGAGAGACCCAGTACTTC
CASPSGRALRETQYF
>TRBV9|-|TRBJ2-7|-
TGTGCCAGCAGCGTAGAGGCAGCTGGAGAGCAGTACTTC
CASSVEAAGEQYF
>TRBV7-6|few|TRBJ2-5|-
TGTGCCAGCAGCTTAACACAGCCTTCAGACCAGTACTTC
CASSLTQPSDQYF
>TRBV7-8|-|TRBJ2-1|TRBD2
TGTGCCAGCAGCTCCAGGACTAGCGGGATCAACAATGAGCAGTTCTTC
CASSSRTSGINNEQFF
>TRBV9|few|TRBJ1-2|-
TGTGCCAGCAGCGTAGGGCCCATCGGTGAGGGAGGCTACACCTTC
CASSVGPIGEGGYTF
>TRBV10-3|-|TRBJ2-2|-
TGTGCCATCGGGGGGGGCAGGGTCACCGGGGAGCTGTTTTTT
CAIGGGRVTGELFF
>TRBV5-1|few|TRBJ2-7|-
TGCGCCAGCAGCTTCGGGGGACAGCCGGGGCGGCAGTACTTC
CASSFGGQPGRQYF
>TRBV5-1|-|TRBJ1-1|-
TGCGCCAGCAGCTTGGCAGGTCCCAGTGCCGCTTTCTTT
CASSLAGPSAAFF
>TRBV7-6|-|TRBJ1-1|-
TGTGCCAGCAGCCTATTAGTGTGGGACTACAATGAACTGAACACTGAAGCTTTCTTT
CASSLLVWDYNELNTEAFF
>TRBV7-9|-|TRBJ2-1|TRBD1
TGTGCCAGCAGCCCAACGACAGGGGAATACGAGCAGTTCTTC
CASSPTTGEYEQFF
>TRBV24-1|-|TRBJ2-3|TRBD2
TGTGCCACCGGAACTAGCGGGAGAGATACGCAGTATTTT
CATGTSGRDTQYF
>TRBV6-5|-|TRBJ2-7|-
TGTGCCAGCAGTTACGGGGTCAGGGGCTACGAGCAGTACTTC
CASSYGVRGYEQYF
>TRBV18|-|TRBJ2-5|TRBD1
TGTGCCAGCTCACACCTGTCGGACAGGGCAGGGGAGACCCAGTACTTC
CASSHLSDRAGETQYF
>TRBV27|-|TRBJ2-1|TRBD1
TGTGCCAGCAGTGCCGGGACAGGGACCAATGAGCAGTTCTTC
CASSAGTGTNEQFF
>TRBV7-8|-|TRBJ1-5|-
TGTGCCAGCAGCTTGGTTAGTAACGGTCATCAGCCCCAGCATTTT
CASSLVSNGHQPQHF
>TRBV4-2|-|TRBJ2-3|TRBD1
TGTGCCAGCAGCCAAGAAACAGGGGATCGCACAGATACGCAGTATTTT
CASSQETGDRTDTQYF
>TRBV2|-|TRBJ1-2|TRBD1
TGTGCCAGCGGAATTCCGGACAGGGAATACTATGGCTACACCTTC
CASGIPDREYYGYTF
>TRBV12-3/TRBV12-4|-|TRBJ2-1|-
TGTGCCAGCAGTTTCTGGGACTACAATGAGCAGTTCTTC
CASSFWDYNEQFF